The 7 T cell receptor beta chains below all came from one sample that was sequenced in a study of cytomegalovirus exposure and HLA in healthy donors (dated by TCRdb to the late 2010s). Libraries were built with the immunoSEQ multiplex PCR assay. For the multiplex PCR, a mixture combining 60 forward primers for TCR Vbeta segments and 13 reverse primers for TCR Jbeta segments was used. As stored in TCRdb, this immuneACCESS dataset retains in-frame rearrangements with V and J assigned. A fraction of the clones does not appear; measured against another copy, unresolved V genes explain less than half of the discrepancy, and the remainder lacks a known reason. The sample table shows about 130,000 clones, and 75% to 85% are seen once. The ten largest clonotypes hold 1% of the sample. The sample was PBMCs. These receptors were collected from a man in his forties or fifties in good health and CMV-seronegative.

This chain joins TRBV6-6 and TRBJ2-2, with D possibly being TRBD1 (6 bases). V lost 8 bases to trimming and J lost 5 bases, with 9 bases between them. The CDR3 is 12 amino acids. The germline V gene has CDR1 MNHNY and CDR2 SVGAGI (reference sequence). CDR3 residues: CASQTGTGELFF. CDR3 DNA sequence: TGTGCCAGCCAAACAGGGACCGGGGAGCTGTTTTTT.

The rearrangement uses TRBV27 and TRBJ2-2, with 8 bases matching TRBD2. The CDR3 covers 16 residues. Germline values: CDR1 MNHEY, CDR2 SMNVEV (reference sequence). The V gene end was trimmed by 6 bases and the J gene end by 4 bases; junction bases not matched to a gene: 10. CDR3 region: CASRTGASGLTGELFF. The DNA of the CDR3 is TGTGCCAGCAGGACCGGGGCTAGCGGGCTCACCGGGGAGCTGTTTTTT.

CDR3 in DNA: TGCAGTGCTAGTACCTACGAGCAGTACTTC. Protein: CSASTYEQYF. The genes are TRBV20-1 and TRBJ2-7; D uncertain. The CDR3 length is 10 residues. Germline V lookup: CDR1 DFQATT, CDR2 SNEGSKA (reference sequence). With 3 bases removed from V and 2 bases from J, the gap between germline ends came to 2 bases.

The genes are TRBV6-1 and TRBJ2-2; 7 nucleotides agree with TRBD1. The CDR3 totals 13 residues. Germline CDR1 is MNHNS and CDR2 is SASEGT. The V gene end was trimmed by 4 bases and the J gene end by 6 bases; junction bases not matched to a gene: 2. DNA of the CDR3: TGTGCCAGCAGTGTGCAGGGGGCCGGGGAGCTGTTTTTT. Its protein is CASSVQGAGELFF.

The V gene is TRBV10-3, the J gene TRBJ2-7, with D tentatively TRBD1 (5 bases). The CDR3 runs to 15 residues. V lost 4 bases and J lost 3, with 16 bases in between. CDR1 is ENHRY, CDR2 SYGVKD, per germline. CDR3 protein: CAISVSGLSLYEQYF. The CDR3, as DNA: TGTGCCATCAGTGTATCAGGGCTCTCACTCTACGAGCAGTACTTC.

The genes are TRBV5-1 and TRBJ2-3; D gene ambiguous. CDR1 is SGHRS and CDR2 is YFSETQ in the germline V gene. V shed 2 bases and J shed 2 bases, with 9 bases lying between them. The CDR3 is made up of 14 amino acids. In DNA form, the CDR3 reads TGCGCCAGCAGCTTACAAGCGCTCACAGATACGCAGTATTTT. Its translation is CASSLQALTDTQYF.

The sample holds a few counts of this clone. J is TRBJ1-2 and V is TRBV7-9; D call uncertain. V lost 2 bases to trimming and J lost 7 bases, with 11 bases between them. The CDR3 has 13 amino acids. Germline CDR1 SEHNR, CDR2 FQNEAQ (reference sequence). Written as DNA, the CDR3 is TGTGCCAGCAGCTTATCCGGGGAGGTTGGCTACACCTTC. This translates into CASSLSGEVGYTF.